These 21 T cell receptor beta chains were sequenced from one sample in a study of PD-1 blockade in mismatch repair-deficient tumors. This table comes from immunoSEQ multiplex PCR, and its TCRdb copy is limited to in-frame clones, with some not included. The sample consists of about 79,000 clones, more than 80% of them appearing once. Sequenced here: peripheral blood, sampled 44 weeks after starting pembrolizumab. Receptor source: an adult with mismatch repair-deficient cancer.

This rearrangement joins TRBV29-1 to TRBJ2-1; 11 nucleotides line up with TRBD2. The J segment lost 6 bases and the V segment lost 7 bases, leaving 14 bases of the junction unmatched. Germline V gives CDR1 SQVTM, CDR2 ANQGSEA. This CDR3 spans 16 amino acids. The CDR3 sequence: CSAVGTSGGHSNEQFF. DNA for the CDR3: TGCAGCGCAGTGGGGACTAGCGGAGGTCACAGCAATGAGCAGTTCTTC.

This clone was found once. J is TRBJ2-1 and V is TRBV27, with TRBD2 matching 10 bases. The CDR3 consists of 15 residues. From germline, CDR1 is MNHEY and CDR2 SMNVEV (reference sequence). V lost 8 bases and J lost 9; bases outside the gene matches: 13. The DNA for the CDR3 is TGTGCCAGCCGGACCAAGCGGGAGGGCCGCGGTGAGCAGTTCTTC. This sequence encodes CASRTKREGRGEQFF.

The chain uses TRBV7-3 and TRBJ1-2; D might be TRBD1 (5 bases). The CDR3 is made up of 16 amino acids. Germline lookup yields CDR1 SGHTA and CDR2 FQGTGA. V lost 3 bases, J lost 6 bases, and 20 bases lay in between. CDR3 sequence (DNA): TGTGCCAGCAGCTTGGGGTTCGGGGGAAATTTTGATGGCTACACCTTC. This encodes CASSLGFGGNFDGYTF.

Only one count was recorded for this clone. The chain couples TRBV11-3 to TRBJ2-2, with a weak D call TRBD2 (5 bases). The CDR3 covers 12 residues. V lost 6 bases and J lost 4, with 6 bases in between. Germline-derived CDR1 and CDR2 are SGHNT and YENEEA. Here the CDR3 DNA reads TGTGCCAGCAGACGGGGCACCGGGGAGCTGTTTTTT. Amino acid sequence: CASRRGTGELFF.

This chain joins TRBV7-9 and TRBJ1-2, with D unclear. The CDR3 sequence is 12 residues long. The germline V gene has CDR1 SEHNR and CDR2 FQNEAQ (reference sequence). The V and J ends lost 3 bases and 8 bases respectively, with 10 bases between them. The chain's CDR3 is CASSFRALGYTF. In nucleotides, the CDR3 is TGTGCCAGCAGCTTTCGGGCTCTAGGCTACACCTTC.

V usage is TRBV9 and J usage is TRBJ1-5; TRBD1 matches at 8 bases. CDR1 and CDR2 (germline): SGDLS, YYNGEE. The J segment lost 12 bases and the V segment lost 3 bases, leaving 8 bases of the junction unmatched. This CDR3 contains 13 residues. For the CDR3, the DNA is TGTGCCAGCAGCGAAGGGACAGGCGGAATCCAGCATTTT. It encodes CASSEGTGGIQHF.

This chain connects TRBV7-3 to TRBJ2-1; D call uncertain. V gave up 5 bases and J gave up 12 bases, with 14 bases separating them. Germline V gene sequence: CDR1 SGHTA, CDR2 FQGTGA. CDR3 size: 12 residues. CDR3 DNA sequence: TGTGCCAGCAGCCTGCCCTTTGGGCCGCAGTTCTTC. Translating it yields CASSLPFGPQFF.

This chain uses TRBV18 with TRBJ1-2; D remains ambiguous. The CDR3 is 16 amino acids. CDR1 is KGHSH, CDR2 LQKENI, per germline. The V end lost 0 bases, the J end lost 5 bases, and 16 bases lay between the germline ends. The CDR3 sequence: CASSPPGSQTIYGYTF. CDR3 DNA sequence: TGTGCCAGCTCACCACCGGGATCCCAGACTATTTATGGCTACACCTTC. Full variable domain (missing parts from reference TRBV18 and TRBJ1-2): NAGVMQNPRHLVRRRGQEARLRCSPMKGHSHVYWYRQLPEEGLKFMVYLQKENIIDESGMPKERFSAEFPKEGPSILRIQQVVRGDSAAYFCASSPPGSQTIYGYTFGSGTRLTVV.

This chain uses TRBV4-1 with TRBJ2-7; TRBD2 matches 12 bases. Germline trimming cut 0 bases from V and 0 bases from J; bases unmatched to any gene: 6. CDR1 and CDR2 (germline): MGHRA, YSYEKL. The CDR3 is 18 residues long. CDR3 sequence: CASSQEASGRVVSYEQYF. CDR3 in DNA: TGCGCCAGCAGCCAAGAGGCTAGCGGGAGGGTCGTCTCCTACGAGCAGTACTTC.

The rearrangement links TRBV7-9 to TRBJ2-2; no firm D call. Germline lookup yields CDR1 SEHNR and CDR2 FQNEAQ (reference sequence). CDR3 length: 13 residues. Trimming cost V 3 bases and J 0 bases, with 2 bases left between them. The CDR3 reads CASSFTNTGELFF. CDR3 sequence (DNA): TGTGCCAGCAGCTTTACGAACACCGGGGAGCTGTTTTTT.

This clone was seen a single time. The rearrangement links TRBV10-3 to TRBJ1-1; D is unresolved. Germline V gene sequence: CDR1 ENHRY, CDR2 SYGVKD. Trimming took 0 bases from V and 4 from J, leaving 9 bases between them. The CDR3 runs to 14 residues. In DNA, the CDR3 is TGTGCCATCAGTGAGTCGGGGAGAGGCACTGAAGCTTTCTTT. This sequence encodes CAISESGRGTEAFF.

The V call is TRBV5-1, the J call TRBJ2-5, with TRBD1 matching over 9 bases. Germline CDR1 is SGHRS and CDR2 is YFSETQ. The CDR3 has 16 amino acids. Trimming cost V 4 bases and J 1 base; bases outside gene matches: 8. The CDR3 protein is CASSSYGTGSQETQYF. The CDR3 DNA reads TGCGCCAGCAGCAGCTACGGGACAGGGTCCCAAGAGACCCAGTACTTC.

This chain joins TRBV19 and TRBJ2-1; 12 nucleotides align to TRBD2. Germline V gene sequence: CDR1 LNHDA, CDR2 SQIVND (reference sequence). V dropped 5 bases and J dropped 10; count of bases not matched to a gene: 12. This CDR3 is built from 16 residues. CDR3 coding DNA: TGTGCCAGTAGTCTCTCCCGGACTAGCGGGATAGGGGAGCAGTTCTTC. It encodes CASSLSRTSGIGEQFF.

The gene calls are TRBV4-2 and TRBJ1-1, with D uncertain. The CDR3 is 11 residues long. V lost 1 base, J lost 11 bases, and 8 bases lay in between. The germline CDR1 and CDR2 sequences are LGHNA and YNFKEQ. The CDR3 DNA reads TGTGCCAGCAGCCAAGGAAGGGAGGCTTTCTTT. It codes for CASSQGREAFF.

The chain has TRBV5-1 and TRBJ2-1; D remains ambiguous. Looked up from germline, CDR1 is SGHRS and CDR2 is YFSETQ. CDR3 length: 14 residues. The ends were cut back, 0 bases at V and 7 bases at J, with 11 bases in the middle. In nucleotides, the CDR3 is TGCGCCAGCAGCTTGGCAGTAAAGGGTAATGAGCAGTTCTTC. Its translation: CASSLAVKGNEQFF.

The gene calls are TRBV11-3 and TRBJ1-1; a possible D gene is TRBD1 (6 bases). V was pared by 4 bases and J by 3 bases, with 12 bases between. There are 14 residues in the CDR3. Germline CDR1 reads SGHNT; CDR2 reads YENEEA. CDR3 in amino acids: CASSSLYRDTEAFF. CDR3 nucleotide sequence: TGTGCCAGCAGCTCCCTTTACAGGGACACTGAAGCTTTCTTT.

This chain uses TRBV10-3 with TRBJ1-3, with a possible D match to TRBD1 (6 bases). V was clipped by 7 bases and J by 0 bases, with 16 bases between them. Looked up from germline, CDR1 is ENHRY and CDR2 is SYGVKD. The CDR3 length is 16 residues. Written as DNA, the CDR3 is TGTGCCATCAACCCGGGACAAACTGACTCTGGAAACACCATATATTTT. Protein sequence: CAINPGQTDSGNTIYF.

The J gene is TRBJ2-5, the V gene TRBV11-3; D call uncertain. The V end was cut by 5 bases, the J end by 5 bases, with 6 bases between. CDR3 length: 11 amino acids. Germline V lookup: CDR1 SGHNT, CDR2 YENEEA. The chain's CDR3 is CASSTIETQYF. In DNA, the CDR3 is TGTGCCAGCAGCACAATTGAGACCCAGTACTTC. Using reference TRBV11-3 and TRBJ2-5 for the parts outside the CDR3, the full variable domain is EAGVVQSPRYKIIEKKQPVAFWCNPISGHNTLYWYLQNLGQGPELLIRYENEEAVDDSQLPKDRFSAERLKGVDSTLKIQPAELGDSAVYLCASSTIETQYFGPGTRLLVL.

A few counts support this clone. This same CDR3 is encoded by further DNA sequences in the sample. This chain connects TRBV2 to TRBJ2-2; TRBD2 aligns across 7 bases. The length of the CDR3 is 15 residues. CDR1 and CDR2 (germline): SNHLY, FYNNEI. V gave up 3 bases and J gave up 4 bases; unmatched junction bases: 5. CDR3 DNA sequence: TGTGCCAGCAGTGAGGAGCGGGGACTCACCGGGGAGCTGTTTTTT. It codes for CASSEERGLTGELFF.

This chain uses TRBV6-6 with TRBJ2-5, with D hard to call. The CDR3 is 15 residues long. V shed 6 bases and J shed 4 bases, with 18 bases lying between them. Germline-derived CDR1 and CDR2 are MNHNY and SVGAGI (reference sequence). The CDR3: CASSSLDEVRETQYF. Written as DNA, the CDR3 is TGTGCCAGCAGCTCCCTAGACGAGGTCAGAGAGACCCAGTACTTC.

The chain joins TRBV19 to TRBJ2-5, with 8 bases fitting TRBD2. The CDR3 runs 17 residues. From germline, CDR1 is LNHDA and CDR2 SQIVND (reference sequence). V lost 1 base to trimming and J lost 4 bases; unmatched junction nucleotides: 11. CDR3 residues: CASSIGWSDGGAETQYF. The CDR3 DNA reads TGTGCCAGTAGTATAGGATGGTCCGACGGGGGGGCAGAGACCCAGTACTTC.